This T cell receptor beta chain was found in a study of STAT3 mutations in large granular lymphocyte leukemia (dated by TCRdb to the late 2010s). About the full investigation: Roughly half of the T-LGLL patients who were sequenced longitudinally carried canonical activating STAT3 mutations. Patients were sequenced at approximately 4 time points on average, with the number of samplings per patient ranging from 2 to 8. Two patients with natural killer LGL leukemia were also sequenced longitudinally as controls within the study. More than half of T-LGLL patients received one or more immunosuppressive therapy regimens, with hematologic response in about 36% of those treated. Some 18 representative T-LGLL cases were selected from an initial cohort of a few hundred LGL patients for longitudinal TCRbeta and STAT3 sequencing. Serial deep sequencing of TCRbeta CDR3 and STAT3 was performed in patients with T-cell large granular lymphocyte leukemia to reconstruct clonal hierarchy and dynamics.

The V and J ends are trimmed by 0 bases and 0 bases, leaving 9 bases between them. Including cysteine and phenylalanine, the CDR3 has 16 amino acids. Here the CDR3 DNA is all that survives: 48 bases in frame from base 1. CDR1 KGHSH and CDR2 LQKENI are derived from the germline V gene. DNA was extracted from blood mononuclear cells, and the same DNA was used for both TCR and STAT3 sequencing. The research as a whole found: Because no samples were available when a clone first appeared, clonal expansion was inferred from samplings taken at other points. The linking of therapy response to changes in TCR clonal burden was complicated by variable intervals between samplings and differing treatment regimens. All T-LGLL patients had at least one immunodominant TCRbeta clonotype, and roughly half had multiple immunodominant subclonotypes. In 6 of 18 patients, TCR clonotype switching occurred after therapy, and every newly emerging clone was STAT3 wild type. Because codominant clonotypes persisted in some patients, a small but highly pathogenic clone may have been missed. Several patients had a dominant TCR clone burden greater than the STAT3 mutant burden, which suggests that the STAT3 mutation arose secondarily within a clone that had already expanded.

Worth noting for this clone: Its recognized antigen is unknown. One base away there is no much larger clone; base qualities are not given.

An Illumina MiSeq was used to sequence the TCRbeta libraries, yielding an average of about 40,773 productive templates per sample. Using multiplex PCR amplification, the immunoSEQ assay generated the TCRbeta CDR3 libraries. The source study handled its data this way. Repertoire diversity was computed as previously defined, with values near 0 indicating extremely monoclonal samples. TCRdb took this table from immuneACCESS and kept in-frame rearrangements with V and J called. Such tables lack part of the clones; where checked against another copy, unresolved V genes explain under half of the gap, and the rest is unexplained. The V and J calls and clone size are taken from that table; D and trimming were inferred from the DNA. The sample table shows 17,000 or so clones, and 84% are seen once. The ten largest clones take up roughly 9% of the sample.

The sample comprised peripheral blood mononuclear cells. This receptor was taken from a man aged 50 or older with T-cell large granular lymphocyte leukemia. Some clones in this sample may be carry-over from other donors' samples. The age is the age at diagnosis. This sequence uses TRBV18 and TRBJ1-5; no D segment can be confidently identified. For the CDR3, the sequence is CASSPPGRFSNQPQHF. The DNA reads as follows: TGTGCCAGCTCACCACCGGGGAGATTTAGCAATCAGCCCCAGCATTTT.